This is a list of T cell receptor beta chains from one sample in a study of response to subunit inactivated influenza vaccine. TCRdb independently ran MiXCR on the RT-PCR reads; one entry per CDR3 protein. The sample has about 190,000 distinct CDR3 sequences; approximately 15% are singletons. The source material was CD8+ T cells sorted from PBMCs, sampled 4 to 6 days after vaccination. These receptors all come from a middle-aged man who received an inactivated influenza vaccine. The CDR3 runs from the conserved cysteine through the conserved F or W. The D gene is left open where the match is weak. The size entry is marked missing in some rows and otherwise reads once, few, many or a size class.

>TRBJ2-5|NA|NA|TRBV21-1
CASSTGYQETQYF
TGTGCCAGCAGCACAGGGTACCAAGAGACCCAGTACTTC
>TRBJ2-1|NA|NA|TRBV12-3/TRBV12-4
CASSRLSNEQFF
TGTGCCAGCAGTAGACTTTCCAATGAGCAGTTCTTC
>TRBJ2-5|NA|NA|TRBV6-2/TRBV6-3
CASAPGAWETQYF
TGTGCCAGCGCCCCCGGAGCGTGGGAGACCCAGTACTTC
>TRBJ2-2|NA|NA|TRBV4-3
CASSQEPTNTGELFF
TGCGCCAGCAGCCAAGAACCGACCAACACCGGGGAGCTGTTTTTT
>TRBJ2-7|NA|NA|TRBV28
CASSRGQEQYF
TGTGCCAGCTCACGGGGCCAGGAGCAGTACTTC
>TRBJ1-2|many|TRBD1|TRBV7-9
CASSPRDRQNGYTF
TGTGCCAGCAGCCCGAGGGACAGACAAAATGGCTACACCTTC
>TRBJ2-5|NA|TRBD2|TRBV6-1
CASRPSGSEETQYF
TGTGCCAGCAGACCTAGCGGGAGTGAAGAGACCCAGTACTTC
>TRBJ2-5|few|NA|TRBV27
CASRPTGLQETQYF
TGTGCCAGCAGACCTACCGGGCTCCAAGAGACCCAGTACTTC
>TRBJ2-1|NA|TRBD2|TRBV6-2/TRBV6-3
CASSPGLATYNEQFF
TGTGCCAGCAGTCCGGGACTAGCAACCTACAATGAGCAGTTCTTC
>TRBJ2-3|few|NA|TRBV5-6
CASSLGRTFFPSTDTQYF
TGTGCCAGCAGCTTGGGCCGAACTTTTTTCCCTAGCACAGATACGCAGTATTTT
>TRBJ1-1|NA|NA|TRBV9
CASSVRDFTEAFF
TGTGCCAGCAGCGTGAGGGATTTCACTGAAGCTTTCTTT
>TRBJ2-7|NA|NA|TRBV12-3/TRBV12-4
CASSFGEGGYEQYF
TGTGCCAGCAGTTTTGGGGAAGGGGGTTACGAGCAGTACTTC
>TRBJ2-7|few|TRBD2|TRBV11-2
CASSLDLAGGFEQYF
TGTGCCAGCAGCTTAGACCTAGCGGGAGGGTTCGAGCAGTACTTC
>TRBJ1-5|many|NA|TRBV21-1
CASSKALWDRQTLLNQPQHF
TGTGCCAGCAGCAAAGCGCTTTGGGACAGACAGACCCTCCTAAATCAGCCCCAGCATTTT
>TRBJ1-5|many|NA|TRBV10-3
CAISVRGHSNQPQHF
TGTGCCATCAGTGTGAGAGGTCACAGCAATCAGCCCCAGCATTTT
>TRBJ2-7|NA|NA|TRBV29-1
CSVDGGAYEQYF
TGCAGCGTTGATGGGGGAGCCTACGAGCAGTACTTC
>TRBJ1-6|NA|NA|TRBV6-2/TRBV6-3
CASSGSDSPLHF
TGTGCCAGCAGCGGGTCTGATTCACCCCTCCACTTT
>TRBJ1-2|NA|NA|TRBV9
CASSPTGSGGTGYTF
TGTGCCAGCAGCCCGACCGGGTCTGGCGGAACTGGCTACACCTTC
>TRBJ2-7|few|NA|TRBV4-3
CASSQQGGPYEQYF
TGCGCCAGCAGCCAACAGGGGGGACCCTACGAGCAGTACTTC
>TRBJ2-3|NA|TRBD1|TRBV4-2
CASSQEDRPPDTQYF
TGTGCCAGCAGCCAAGAGGACAGGCCCCCAGATACGCAGTATTTT
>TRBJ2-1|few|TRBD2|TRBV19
CASSVTSGHNEQFF
TGTGCCAGTAGTGTGACTAGCGGCCACAATGAGCAGTTCTTC
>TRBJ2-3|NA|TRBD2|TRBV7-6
CASSFLLAGGPITDTQYF
TGTGCCAGCAGCTTCCTACTAGCGGGAGGGCCCATCACAGATACGCAGTATTTT
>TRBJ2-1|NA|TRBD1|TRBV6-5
CASSYFSGTGGEQFF
TGTGCCAGCAGTTACTTCTCCGGGACAGGGGGTGAGCAGTTCTTC
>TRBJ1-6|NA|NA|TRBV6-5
CASSLGGVYSPLHF
TGTGCCAGCAGTTTAGGGGGGGTGTATTCACCCCTCCACTTT
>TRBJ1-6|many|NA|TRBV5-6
CASSLGNSPLHF
TGTGCCAGCAGCTTGGGTAATTCACCCCTCCACTTT
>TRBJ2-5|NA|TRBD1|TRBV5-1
CASSGDRDGSQETQYF
TGCGCCAGCAGCGGAGACAGGGATGGTTCACAAGAGACCCAGTACTTC
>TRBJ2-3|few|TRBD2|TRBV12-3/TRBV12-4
CASSFSGGRTDTQYF
TGTGCCAGCAGCTTTAGCGGGGGACGCACAGATACGCAGTATTTT
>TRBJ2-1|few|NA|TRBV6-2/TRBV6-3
CASSYHLTGTPRFLQFF
TGTGCCAGCAGTTACCACCTTACCGGGACCCCACGGTTTTTGCAGTTCTTC
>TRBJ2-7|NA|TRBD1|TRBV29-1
CSGLQGGEQYF
TGCAGCGGATTACAGGGGGGCGAGCAGTACTTC
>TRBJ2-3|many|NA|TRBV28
CASSPETGVTDTQYF
TGTGCCAGCAGTCCCGAGACGGGGGTCACAGATACGCAGTATTTT
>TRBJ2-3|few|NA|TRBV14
CASSQDSHGTDTQYF
TGTGCCAGCAGCCAAGATTCCCATGGCACAGATACGCAGTATTTT
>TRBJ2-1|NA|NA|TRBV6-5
CASSYEGNEQFF
TGTGCCAGCAGTTACGAGGGGAATGAGCAGTTCTTC
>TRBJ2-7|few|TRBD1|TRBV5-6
CASSSGTGNEQYF
TGTGCCAGCAGTTCCGGGACAGGGAACGAGCAGTACTTC
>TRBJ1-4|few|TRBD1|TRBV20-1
CSATQGATNEKLFF
TGCAGTGCCACCCAGGGGGCAACTAATGAAAAACTGTTTTTT
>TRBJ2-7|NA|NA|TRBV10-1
CASSNRSSYEQYF
TGCGCCAGCAGTAACAGGAGCTCCTACGAGCAGTACTTC
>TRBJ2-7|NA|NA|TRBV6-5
CASRGGGPTYEQYF
TGTGCCAGCAGGGGTGGGGGACCCACCTACGAGCAGTACTTC
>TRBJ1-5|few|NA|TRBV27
CASSLGRNQPQHF
TGTGCCAGCAGTTTAGGTAGAAATCAGCCCCAGCATTTT
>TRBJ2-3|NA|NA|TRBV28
CASSLGYLRTDTQYF
TGTGCCAGCAGTTTGGGCTACTTACGGACAGATACGCAGTATTTT
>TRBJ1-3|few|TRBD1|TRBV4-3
CASSQGASGNTIYF
TGCGCCAGTAGTCAGGGGGCGTCTGGAAACACCATATATTTT
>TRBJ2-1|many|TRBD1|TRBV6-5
CASSYIRQGPVYNEQFF
TGTGCCAGCAGTTATATAAGACAGGGGCCCGTCTACAATGAGCAGTTCTTC